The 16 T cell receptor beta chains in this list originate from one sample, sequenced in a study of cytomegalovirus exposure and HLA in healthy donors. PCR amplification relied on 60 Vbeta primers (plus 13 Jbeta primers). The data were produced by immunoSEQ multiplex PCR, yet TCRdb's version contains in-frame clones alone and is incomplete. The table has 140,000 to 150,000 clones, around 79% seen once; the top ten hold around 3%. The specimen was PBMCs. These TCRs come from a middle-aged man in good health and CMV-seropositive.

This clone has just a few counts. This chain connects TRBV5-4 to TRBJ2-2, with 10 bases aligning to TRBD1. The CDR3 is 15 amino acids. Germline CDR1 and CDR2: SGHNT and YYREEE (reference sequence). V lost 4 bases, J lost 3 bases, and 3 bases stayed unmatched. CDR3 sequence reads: CASSAGQGYTGELFF. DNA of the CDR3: TGTGCCAGCAGCGCGGGACAGGGGTACACCGGGGAGCTGTTTTTT.

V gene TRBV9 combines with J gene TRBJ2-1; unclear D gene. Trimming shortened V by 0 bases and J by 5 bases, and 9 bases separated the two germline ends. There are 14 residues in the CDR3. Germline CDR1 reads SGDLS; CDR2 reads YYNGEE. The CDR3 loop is CASSVGSRNNEQFF. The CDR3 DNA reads TGTGCCAGCAGCGTAGGATCCAGAAACAATGAGCAGTTCTTC.

The CDR3 coding sequence is TGCGCCAGCAGCGCGCAGGGGGCGTCCCCCTACGAGCAGTACTTC. Translated, it gives CASSAQGASPYEQYF. The V and J genes are TRBV4-1 and TRBJ2-7; 8 bases align to TRBD1. Germline V gene sequence: CDR1 MGHRA, CDR2 YSYEKL. With V trimmed by 5 bases and J by 2 bases, 8 bases remained unmatched. This CDR3 has 15 residues.

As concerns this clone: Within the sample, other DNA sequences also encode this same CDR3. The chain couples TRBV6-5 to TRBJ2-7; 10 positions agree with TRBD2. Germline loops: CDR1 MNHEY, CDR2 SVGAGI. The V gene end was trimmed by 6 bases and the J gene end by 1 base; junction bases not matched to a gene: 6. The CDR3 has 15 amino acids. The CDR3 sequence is CASSRTSGISYEQYF. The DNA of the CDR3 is TGTGCCAGCAGCCGGACTAGCGGTATATCCTACGAGCAGTACTTC.

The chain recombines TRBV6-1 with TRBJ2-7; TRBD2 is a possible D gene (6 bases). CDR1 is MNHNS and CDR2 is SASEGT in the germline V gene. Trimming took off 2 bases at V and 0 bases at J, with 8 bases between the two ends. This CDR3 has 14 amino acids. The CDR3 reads CASSELANSYEQYF. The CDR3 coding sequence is TGTGCCAGCAGTGAACTAGCGAACTCCTACGAGCAGTACTTC.

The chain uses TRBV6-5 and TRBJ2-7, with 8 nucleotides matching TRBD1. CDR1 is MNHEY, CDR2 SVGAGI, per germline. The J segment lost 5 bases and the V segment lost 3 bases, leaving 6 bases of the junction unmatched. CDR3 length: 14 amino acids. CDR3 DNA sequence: TGTGCCAGCAGTTATCAGGGGGCTTGGGACGAGCAGTACTTC. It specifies CASSYQGAWDEQYF.

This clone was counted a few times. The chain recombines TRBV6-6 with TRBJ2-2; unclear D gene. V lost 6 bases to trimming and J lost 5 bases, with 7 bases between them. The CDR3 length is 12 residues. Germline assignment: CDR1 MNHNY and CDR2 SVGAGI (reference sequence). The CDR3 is CASSLITGELFF. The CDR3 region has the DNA TGTGCCAGCAGCCTAATAACCGGGGAGCTGTTTTTT.

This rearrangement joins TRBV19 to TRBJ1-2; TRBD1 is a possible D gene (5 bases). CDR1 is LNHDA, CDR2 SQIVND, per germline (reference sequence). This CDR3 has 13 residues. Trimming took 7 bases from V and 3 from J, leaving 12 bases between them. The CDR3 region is CASTHGRDYGYTF. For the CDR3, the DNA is TGTGCCAGTACCCATGGCAGGGACTATGGCTACACCTTC.

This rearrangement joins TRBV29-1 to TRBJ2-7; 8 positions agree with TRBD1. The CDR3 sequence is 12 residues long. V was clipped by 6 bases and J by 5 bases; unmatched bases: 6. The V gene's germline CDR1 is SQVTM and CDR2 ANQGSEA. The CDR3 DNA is TGCAGCGTCGACAGGGGAGGTGACGAGCAGTACTTC. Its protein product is CSVDRGGDEQYF.

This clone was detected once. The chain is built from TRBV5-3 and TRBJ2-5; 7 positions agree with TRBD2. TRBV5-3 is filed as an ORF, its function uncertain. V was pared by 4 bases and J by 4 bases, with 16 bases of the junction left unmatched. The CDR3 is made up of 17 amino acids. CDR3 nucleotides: TGTGCCAGAAGCCGTGCCTTTGTCGGGGGGAGGGGAGAGACCCAGTACTTC. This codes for CARSRAFVGGRGETQYF.

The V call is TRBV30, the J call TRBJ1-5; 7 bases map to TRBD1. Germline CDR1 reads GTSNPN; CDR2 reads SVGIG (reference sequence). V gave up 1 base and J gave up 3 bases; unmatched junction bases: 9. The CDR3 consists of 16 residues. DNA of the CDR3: TGTGCCTGGAGTGGGGGACAGTTCAATTTCAATCAGCCCCAGCATTTT. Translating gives CAWSGGQFNFNQPQHF.

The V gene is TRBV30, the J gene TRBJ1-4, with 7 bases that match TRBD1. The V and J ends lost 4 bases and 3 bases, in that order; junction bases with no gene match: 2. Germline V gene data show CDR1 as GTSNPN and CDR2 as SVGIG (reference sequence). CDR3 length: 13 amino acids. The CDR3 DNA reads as TGTGCCTGGACGACAGGGCCTAATGAAAAACTGTTTTTT. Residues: CAWTTGPNEKLFF.

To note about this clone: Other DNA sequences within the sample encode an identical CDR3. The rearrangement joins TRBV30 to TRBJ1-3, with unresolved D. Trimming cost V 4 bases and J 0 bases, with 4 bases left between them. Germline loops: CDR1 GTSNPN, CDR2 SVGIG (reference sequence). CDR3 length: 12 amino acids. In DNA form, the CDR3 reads TGTGCCTGGACCTCCTCTGGAAACACCATATATTTT. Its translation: CAWTSSGNTIYF. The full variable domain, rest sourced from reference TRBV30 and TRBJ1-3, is SQTIHQWPATLVQPVGSPLSLECTVEGTSNPNLYWYRQAAGRGLQLLFYSVGIGQISSEVPQNLSASRPQDRQFILSSKKLLLSDSGFYLCAWTSSGNTIYFGEGSWLTVV.

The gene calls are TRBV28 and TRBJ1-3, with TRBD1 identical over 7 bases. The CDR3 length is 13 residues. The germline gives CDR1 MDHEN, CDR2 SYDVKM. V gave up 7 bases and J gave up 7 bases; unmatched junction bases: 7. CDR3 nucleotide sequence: TGTGCCAGCATTACGGACAGGCGTAACACCATATATTTT. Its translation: CASITDRRNTIYF.

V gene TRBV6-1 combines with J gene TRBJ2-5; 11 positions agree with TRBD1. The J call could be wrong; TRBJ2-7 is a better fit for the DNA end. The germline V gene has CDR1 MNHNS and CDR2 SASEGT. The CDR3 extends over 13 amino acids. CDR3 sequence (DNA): TGTGCCAGCACCCGGGACAGGGGGTACGAGCAGTACTTC. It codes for CASTRDRGYEQYF.

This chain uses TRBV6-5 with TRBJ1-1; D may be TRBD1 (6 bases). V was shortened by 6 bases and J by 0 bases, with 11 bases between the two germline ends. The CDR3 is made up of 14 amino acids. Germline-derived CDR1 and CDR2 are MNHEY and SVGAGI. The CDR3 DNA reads TGTGCCAGCAGAAAGGACAGCCTGAACACTGAAGCTTTCTTT. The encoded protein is CASRKDSLNTEAFF.